These T cell receptor beta chains were read from a single sample in a study of cytomegalovirus exposure and HLA in healthy donors. Method: immunoSEQ multiplex PCR; TCRdb's copy keeps in-frame clones and lacks some. The table records about 150,000 clones, roughly four fifths of them present only once. Sequences were obtained from PBMCs. The receptors were sampled from a man between 35 and 55 years old in good health and CMV-seropositive. Both conserved end residues are part of each CDR3. The D gene is left open where the match is weak. Size tells how often a clone was seen (once, few, many) or the class of an expanded clone, and some rows leave it out.

TRBV7-9	TRBJ1-1	few	.	TGTGCCAGCAGCTTAGTGCAGTACACTGAAGCTTTCTTT	CASSLVQYTEAFF
TRBV2	TRBJ2-7	few	.	TGTGCCAGCAGTGAAGTGCCTAGCGAGCCCTACGAGCAGTACTTC	CASSEVPSEPYEQYF
TRBV2	TRBJ1-5	.	TRBD1	TGTGCCAGCAGTGAAGATGGGACAGGGGTGGCCCAGCATTTT	CASSEDGTGVAQHF
TRBV28	TRBJ2-3	.	.	TGTGCCAGCAGTTCGTCCACGGGTCGCAGAGATACGCAGTATTTT	CASSSSTGRRDTQYF
TRBV4-1	TRBJ1-2	medium-sized	TRBD1	TGCGCCAGCAGCCCCTGGGGACAGGCTGATAGGGGCTACACCTTC	CASSPWGQADRGYTF
TRBV6-5	TRBJ1-1	.	.	TGTGCCAGCAGTTATGTTAGTAACACTGAAGCTTTCTTT	CASSYVSNTEAFF
TRBV10-3	TRBJ1-5	.	.	TGTGCCATCAGTGAGGAACACCCCCGGCCCCAGCATTTT	CAISEEHPRPQHF
TRBV19	TRBJ2-4	.	.	TGTGCCAGTAGACAGCCCAGTAGGGCCAAAAACATTCAGTACTTC	CASRQPSRAKNIQYF
TRBV7-2	TRBJ2-2	.	TRBD2	TGTGCCAGCAGCTTAAGACTAGCGGGGAACACCGGGGAGCTGTTTTTT	CASSLRLAGNTGELFF
TRBV25-1	TRBJ1-5	.	TRBD1	TGTGCCAGCAGTTTAGGGGGCGTGGGTCAGCCCCAGCATTTT	CASSLGGVGQPQHF
TRBV28	TRBJ2-1	.	TRBD2	TGTGCCAGCAGTTTAGCCCTAGCGGGAACCTACAATGAGCAGTTCTTC	CASSLALAGTYNEQFF
TRBV25-1	TRBJ2-1	.	TRBD2	TGTGCCAGCACCCGAGCGGGAGGGCCGGTCAATGAGCAGTTCTTC	CASTRAGGPVNEQFF
TRBV4-3	TRBJ2-1	.	TRBD2	TGCGCCAGCAGCCAACGGAGCGGGATCTACAATGAGCAGTTCTTC	CASSQRSGIYNEQFF
TRBV12-2	TRBJ2-7	.	.	TGTGCAAGTCGCTTCTCTTGGTTGACTAGCGGGAGCGAGCAGTACTTC	CASRFSWLTSGSEQYF
TRBV5-4	TRBJ2-1	.	.	TGTGCCAGCAGCCTGGATCGCAATGAGCAGTTCTTC	CASSLDRNEQFF